Presented here are 6 T cell receptor beta chains from one specimen sequenced in a study of cytomegalovirus exposure and HLA in healthy donors. In the PCR, 60 Vbeta and 13 Jbeta primers were used. Libraries were prepared by immunoSEQ multiplex PCR; TCRdb keeps only in-frame clonotypes and omits some of them. Of roughly 150,000 clones in the sample, roughly 66% are singletons; the top ten hold under 2%. The specimen sequenced was PBMCs. The receptors stem from a woman under 30 in good health and CMV-seronegative.

The gene calls are TRBV5-1 and TRBJ1-1; D uncertain. Between the trimmed V and J ends, which lost 4 bases and 2 bases, there was a span of 15 bases. From germline, CDR1 is SGHRS and CDR2 YFSETQ. The CDR3 sequence is 15 residues long. The CDR3 bases are TGCGCCAGCAGCCCGGGGTCAAACGTAAACACTGAAGCTTTCTTT. It specifies CASSPGSNVNTEAFF.

The chain employs TRBV11-3 and TRBJ2-3; 8 bases agree with TRBD1. This CDR3 contains 19 residues. The germline gives CDR1 SGHNT, CDR2 YENEEA. J gave up 1 base and V 1 base, and 13 bases lay outside the gene matches. This CDR3 reads CASSLVAPLTGEGTDTQYF. CDR3 DNA sequence: TGTGCCAGCAGCTTAGTTGCCCCCCTGACAGGGGAGGGCACAGATACGCAGTATTTT.

V gene TRBV11-2 combines with J gene TRBJ2-3; D may be TRBD2 (5 bases). Germline V lookup: CDR1 SGHAT, CDR2 FQNNGV. The CDR3 contains 12 residues. V shed 5 bases and J shed 8 bases, with 11 bases lying between them. The CDR3 sequence: CASSPTRSTQYF. CDR3 sequence (DNA): TGTGCCAGCAGCCCTACTAGGTCTACGCAGTATTTT.

This chain uses TRBV9 with TRBJ1-2, with TRBD1 matching 7 bases. Germline V lookup: CDR1 SGDLS, CDR2 YYNGEE. The CDR3 totals 16 residues. V dropped 6 bases and J dropped 2; count of bases not matched to a gene: 13. The CDR3, as DNA: TGTGCCAGCACCGTCGGGGGGGGACAGCGGAACTATGGCTACACCTTC. Translation: CASTVGGGQRNYGYTF.

The rearrangement links TRBV5-4 to TRBJ2-1; the match to TRBD2 covers 10 bases. The CDR3 sequence is 14 residues long. Germline V CDR1 and CDR2: SGHNT, YYREEE (reference sequence). V lost 5 bases and J lost 6; bases outside the gene matches: 5. Here the CDR3 reads CASSDPSGGNEQFF. The CDR3 region has the DNA TGTGCCAGCAGTGATCCTAGCGGGGGCAATGAGCAGTTCTTC.

This clone was observed a few times. The rearrangement joins TRBV27 to TRBJ2-7; D is unclear. The CDR3 runs to 15 residues. In germline, CDR1 is MNHEY, CDR2 SMNVEV (reference sequence). With 4 bases removed from V and 3 bases from J, the gap between germline ends came to 16 bases. The CDR3 reads CASSSIVLFDYEQYF. CDR3 nucleotides: TGTGCCAGCAGTTCCATAGTGCTATTCGACTACGAGCAGTACTTC.